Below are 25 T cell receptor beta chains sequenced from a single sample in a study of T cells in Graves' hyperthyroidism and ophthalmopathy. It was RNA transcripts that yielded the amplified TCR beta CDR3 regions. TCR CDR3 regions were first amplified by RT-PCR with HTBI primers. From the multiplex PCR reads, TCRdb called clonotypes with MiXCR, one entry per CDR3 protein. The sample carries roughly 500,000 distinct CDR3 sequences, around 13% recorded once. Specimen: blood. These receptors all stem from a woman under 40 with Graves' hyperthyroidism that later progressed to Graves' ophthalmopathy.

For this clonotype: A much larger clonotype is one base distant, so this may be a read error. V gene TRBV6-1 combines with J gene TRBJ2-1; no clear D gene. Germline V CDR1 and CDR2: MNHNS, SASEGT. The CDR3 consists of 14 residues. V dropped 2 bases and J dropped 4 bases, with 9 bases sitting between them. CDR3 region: CASSEFDRYNEQFF. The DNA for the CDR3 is TGTGCCAGCAGTGAATTCGACCGTTACAATGAGCAGTTCTTC.

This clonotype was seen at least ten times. Here the CDR3 reads CASSLVGQWYYGYTF. CDR3 in DNA: TGTGCCAGCAGCTTAGTGGGACAGTGGTACTATGGCTACACCTTC. The rearrangement links TRBV11-2 to TRBJ1-2; 7 bases line up with TRBD1. The CDR3 covers 15 residues. Trimming cost V 1 base and J 3 bases; bases outside gene matches: 5. CDR1 is SGHAT and CDR2 is FQNNGV in the germline V gene.

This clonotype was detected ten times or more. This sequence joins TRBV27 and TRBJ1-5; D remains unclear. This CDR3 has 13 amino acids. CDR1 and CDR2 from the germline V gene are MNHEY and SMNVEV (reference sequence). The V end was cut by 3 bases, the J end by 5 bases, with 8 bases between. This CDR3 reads CASSFQEYQPQHF. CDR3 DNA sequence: TGTGCCAGCAGTTTTCAGGAGTATCAGCCCCAGCATTTT.

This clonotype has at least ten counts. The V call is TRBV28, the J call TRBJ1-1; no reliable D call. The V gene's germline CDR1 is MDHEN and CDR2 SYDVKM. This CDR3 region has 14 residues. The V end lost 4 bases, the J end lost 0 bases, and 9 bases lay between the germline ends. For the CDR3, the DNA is TGTGCCAGCAGTTCCCTAACCCTGAACACTGAAGCTTTCTTT. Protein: CASSSLTLNTEAFF.

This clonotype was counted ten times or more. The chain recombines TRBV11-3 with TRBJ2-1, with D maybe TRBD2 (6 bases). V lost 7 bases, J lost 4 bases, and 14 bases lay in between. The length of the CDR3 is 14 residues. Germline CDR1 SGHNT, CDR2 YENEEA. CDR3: CASTPPGLYNEQFF. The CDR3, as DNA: TGTGCCAGCACCCCCCCGGGACTTTACAATGAGCAGTTCTTC.

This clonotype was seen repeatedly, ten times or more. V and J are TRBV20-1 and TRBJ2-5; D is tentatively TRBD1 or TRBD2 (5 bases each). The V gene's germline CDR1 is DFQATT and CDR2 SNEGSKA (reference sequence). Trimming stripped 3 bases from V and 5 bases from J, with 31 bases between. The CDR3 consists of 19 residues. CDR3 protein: CSARATGRNPGGPSETQYF. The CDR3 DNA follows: TGCAGTGCTAGGGCGACGGGGCGGAATCCAGGAGGTCCGTCGGAGACCCAGTACTTC.

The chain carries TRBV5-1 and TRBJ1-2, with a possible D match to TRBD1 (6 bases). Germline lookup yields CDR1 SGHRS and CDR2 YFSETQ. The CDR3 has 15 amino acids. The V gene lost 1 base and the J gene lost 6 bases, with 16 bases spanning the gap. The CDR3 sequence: CASSLKAGETNGYTF. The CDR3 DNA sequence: TGCGCCAGCAGCTTGAAGGCAGGGGAAACCAATGGCTACACCTTC.

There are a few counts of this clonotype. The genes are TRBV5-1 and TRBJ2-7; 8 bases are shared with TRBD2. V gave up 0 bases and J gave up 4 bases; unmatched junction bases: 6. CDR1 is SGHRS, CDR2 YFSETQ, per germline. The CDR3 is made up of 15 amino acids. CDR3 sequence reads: CASSLAGGVVYEQYF. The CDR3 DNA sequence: TGCGCCAGCAGCTTGGCCGGGGGGGTCGTATACGAGCAGTACTTC. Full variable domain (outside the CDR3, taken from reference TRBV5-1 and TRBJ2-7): KAGVTQTPRYLIKTRGQQVTLSCSPISGHRSVSWYQQTPGQGLQFLFEYFSETQRNKGNFPGRFSGRQFSNSRSEMNVSTLELGDSALYLCASSLAGGVVYEQYFGPGTRLTVT.

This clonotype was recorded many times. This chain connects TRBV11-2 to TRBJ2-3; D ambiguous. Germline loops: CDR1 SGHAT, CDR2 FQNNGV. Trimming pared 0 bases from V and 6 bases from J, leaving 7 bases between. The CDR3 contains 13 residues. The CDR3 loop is CASSLDLLDTQYF. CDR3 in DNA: TGTGCCAGCAGCTTAGATTTGTTGGATACGCAGTATTTT.

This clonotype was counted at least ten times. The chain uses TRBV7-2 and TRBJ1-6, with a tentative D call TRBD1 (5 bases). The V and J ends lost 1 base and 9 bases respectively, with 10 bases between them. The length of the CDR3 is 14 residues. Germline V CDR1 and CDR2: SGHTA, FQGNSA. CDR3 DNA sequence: TGTGCCAGCAGCTTAGTACAGGATGGTTCACCCCTCCACTTT. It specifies CASSLVQDGSPLHF. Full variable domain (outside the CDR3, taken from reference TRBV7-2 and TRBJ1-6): GAGVSQSPSNKVTEKGKDVELRCDPISGHTALYWYRQSLGQGLEFLIYFQGNSAPDKSGLPSDRFSAERTGGSVSTLTIQRTQQEDSAVYLCASSLVQDGSPLHFGNGTRLTVT.

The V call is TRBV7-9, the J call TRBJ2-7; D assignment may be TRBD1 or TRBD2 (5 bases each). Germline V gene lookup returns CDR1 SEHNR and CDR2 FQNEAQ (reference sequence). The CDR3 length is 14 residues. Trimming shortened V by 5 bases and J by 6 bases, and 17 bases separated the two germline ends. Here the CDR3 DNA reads TGTGCCAGCAGCGCCCGGGGTGGTGGGGGCGAGCAGTACTTC. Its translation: CASSARGGGGEQYF.

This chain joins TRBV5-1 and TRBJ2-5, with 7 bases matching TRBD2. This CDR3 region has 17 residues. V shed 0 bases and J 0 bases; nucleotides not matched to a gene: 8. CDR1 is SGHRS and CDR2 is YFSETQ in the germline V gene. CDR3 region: CASSLGSSGTHQETQYF. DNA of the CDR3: TGCGCCAGCAGCTTGGGTAGCAGCGGGACTCACCAAGAGACCCAGTACTTC.

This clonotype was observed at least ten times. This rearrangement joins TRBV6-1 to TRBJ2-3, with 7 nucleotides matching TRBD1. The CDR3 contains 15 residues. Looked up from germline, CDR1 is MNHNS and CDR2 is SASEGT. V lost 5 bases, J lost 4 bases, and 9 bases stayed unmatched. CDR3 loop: CASSLTGQTSDTQYF. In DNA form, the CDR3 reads TGTGCCAGCAGTTTAACGGGACAGACCTCAGATACGCAGTATTTT.

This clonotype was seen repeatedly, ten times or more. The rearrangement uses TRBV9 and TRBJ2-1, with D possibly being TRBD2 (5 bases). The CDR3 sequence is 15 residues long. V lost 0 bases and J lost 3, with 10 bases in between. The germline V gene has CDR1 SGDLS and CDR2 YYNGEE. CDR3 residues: CASSVGAGNYNEQFF. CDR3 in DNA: TGTGCCAGCAGCGTAGGGGCCGGGAACTACAATGAGCAGTTCTTC.

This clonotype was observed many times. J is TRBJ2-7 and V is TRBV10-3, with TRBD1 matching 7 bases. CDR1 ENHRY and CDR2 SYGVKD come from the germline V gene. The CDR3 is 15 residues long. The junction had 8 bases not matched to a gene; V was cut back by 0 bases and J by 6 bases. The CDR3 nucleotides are TGTGCCATCAGTGAGTCGTGGGACAGCAGGGTCGAGCAGTACTTC. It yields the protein CAISESWDSRVEQYF.

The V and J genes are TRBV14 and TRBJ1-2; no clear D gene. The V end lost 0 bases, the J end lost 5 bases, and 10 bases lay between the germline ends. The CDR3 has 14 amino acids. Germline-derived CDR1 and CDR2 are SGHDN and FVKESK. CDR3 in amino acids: CASSQDFKAYGYTF. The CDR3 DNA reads TGTGCCAGCAGCCAAGATTTCAAAGCATATGGCTACACCTTC.

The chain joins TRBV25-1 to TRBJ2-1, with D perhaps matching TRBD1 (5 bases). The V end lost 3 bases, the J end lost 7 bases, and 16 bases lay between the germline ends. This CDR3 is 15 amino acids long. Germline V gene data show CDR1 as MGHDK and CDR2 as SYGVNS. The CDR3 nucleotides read TGTGCCAGCAGTGATAGGGTCCGCAGGGATAATGAGCAGTTCTTC. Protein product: CASSDRVRRDNEQFF.

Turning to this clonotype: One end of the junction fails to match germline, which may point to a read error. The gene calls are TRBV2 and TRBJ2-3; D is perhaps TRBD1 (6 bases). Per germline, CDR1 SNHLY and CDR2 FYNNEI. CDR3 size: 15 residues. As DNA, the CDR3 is TGTGCCAACAGTGAAACCGGGACACCCACAGATACGCAGTATTTT. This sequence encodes CANSETGTPTDTQYF.

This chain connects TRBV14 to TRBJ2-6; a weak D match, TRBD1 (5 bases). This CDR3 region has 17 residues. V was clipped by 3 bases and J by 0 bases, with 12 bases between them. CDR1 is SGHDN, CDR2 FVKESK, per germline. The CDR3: CASSHYQQVSGANVLTF. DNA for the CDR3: TGTGCCAGCAGCCACTACCAACAGGTCTCTGGGGCCAACGTCCTGACTTTC.

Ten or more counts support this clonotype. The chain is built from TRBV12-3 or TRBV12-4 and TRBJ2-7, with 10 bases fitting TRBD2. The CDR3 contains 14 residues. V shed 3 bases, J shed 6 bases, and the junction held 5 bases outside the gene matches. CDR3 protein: CASSFSSGSVEQYF. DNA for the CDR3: TGTGCCAGCAGTTTCTCTAGCGGGAGTGTCGAGCAGTACTTC.

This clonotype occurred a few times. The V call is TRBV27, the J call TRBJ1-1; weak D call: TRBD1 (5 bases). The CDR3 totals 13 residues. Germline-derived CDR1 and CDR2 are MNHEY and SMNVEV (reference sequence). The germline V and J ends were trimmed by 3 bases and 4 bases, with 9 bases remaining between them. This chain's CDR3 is CASSLTAPTEAFF. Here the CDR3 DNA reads TGTGCCAGCAGTTTGACAGCACCCACTGAAGCTTTCTTT.

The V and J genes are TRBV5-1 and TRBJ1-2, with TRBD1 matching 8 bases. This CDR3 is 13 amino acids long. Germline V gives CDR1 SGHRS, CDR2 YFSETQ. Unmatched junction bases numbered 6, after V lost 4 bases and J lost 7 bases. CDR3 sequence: CASSQTGVLGYTF. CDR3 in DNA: TGCGCCAGCAGCCAGACAGGGGTGCTTGGCTACACCTTC.

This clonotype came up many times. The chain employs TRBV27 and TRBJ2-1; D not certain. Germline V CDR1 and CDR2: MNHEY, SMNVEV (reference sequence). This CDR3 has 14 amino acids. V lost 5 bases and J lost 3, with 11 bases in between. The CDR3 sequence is CASSPRQVYNEQFF. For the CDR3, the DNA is TGTGCCAGCAGTCCAAGGCAGGTCTACAATGAGCAGTTCTTC.

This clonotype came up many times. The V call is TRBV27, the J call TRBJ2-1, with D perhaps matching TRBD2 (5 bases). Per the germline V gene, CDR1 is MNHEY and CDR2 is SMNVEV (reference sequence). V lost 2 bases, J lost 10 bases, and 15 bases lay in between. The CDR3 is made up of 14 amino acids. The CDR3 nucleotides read TGTGCCAGCAGTTTAGGTGTTCGGGGTAGGGAGCAGTTCTTC. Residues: CASSLGVRGREQFF.

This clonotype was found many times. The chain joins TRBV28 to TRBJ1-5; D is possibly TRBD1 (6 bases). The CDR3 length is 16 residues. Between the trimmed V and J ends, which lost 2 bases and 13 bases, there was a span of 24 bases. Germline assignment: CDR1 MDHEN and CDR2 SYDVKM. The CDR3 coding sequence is TGTGCCAGCAGTTTAGAGACCGGGACACCGTTTGGGGGTCAGCATTTT. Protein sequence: CASSLETGTPFGGQHF. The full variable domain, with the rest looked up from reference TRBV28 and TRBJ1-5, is DVKVTQSSRYLVKRTGEKVFLECVQDMDHENMFWYRQDPGLGLRLIYFSYDVKMKEKGDIPEGYSVSREKKERFSLILESASTNQTSMYLCASSLETGTPFGGQHFGDGTRLSIL.